The 2 T cell receptor beta chains given below trace back to one sample, sequenced in a study of T cells in Graves' hyperthyroidism and ophthalmopathy. From RNA transcripts, TCR beta CDR3 regions were amplified. First-round RT-PCR with HTBI primers amplified the TCR CDR3 region. TCRdb re-called the multiplex PCR reads with MiXCR, one entry per CDR3 protein. The table lists fewer than 800,000 distinct CDR3 sequences, around 15% of them singletons, with around 7.7% in the top ten. The sequenced material came from blood. The origin of the receptors is a man younger than 30 with Graves' hyperthyroidism.

This clonotype was observed once. V gene TRBV7-9 combines with J gene TRBJ2-1; a weak D match, TRBD1 (6 bases). Trimming stripped 5 bases from V and 9 bases from J, with 17 bases between. The V gene's germline CDR1 is SEHNR and CDR2 FQNEAQ (reference sequence). The CDR3 totals 14 residues. The CDR3 region is CASSHPGQKGEQFF. CDR3 DNA: TGTGCCAGCAGCCATCCGGGACAAAAGGGTGAGCAGTTCTTC.

This clonotype appeared many times. This chain links TRBV12-3 or TRBV12-4 with TRBJ1-5; 10 nucleotides match TRBD1. V shed 0 bases, J shed 6 bases, and the junction held 2 bases outside the gene matches. This CDR3 has 15 amino acids. CDR3 residues: CASSLAGQGSQPQHF. Written as DNA, the CDR3 is TGTGCCAGCAGTTTAGCGGGACAGGGGTCTCAGCCCCAGCATTTT.